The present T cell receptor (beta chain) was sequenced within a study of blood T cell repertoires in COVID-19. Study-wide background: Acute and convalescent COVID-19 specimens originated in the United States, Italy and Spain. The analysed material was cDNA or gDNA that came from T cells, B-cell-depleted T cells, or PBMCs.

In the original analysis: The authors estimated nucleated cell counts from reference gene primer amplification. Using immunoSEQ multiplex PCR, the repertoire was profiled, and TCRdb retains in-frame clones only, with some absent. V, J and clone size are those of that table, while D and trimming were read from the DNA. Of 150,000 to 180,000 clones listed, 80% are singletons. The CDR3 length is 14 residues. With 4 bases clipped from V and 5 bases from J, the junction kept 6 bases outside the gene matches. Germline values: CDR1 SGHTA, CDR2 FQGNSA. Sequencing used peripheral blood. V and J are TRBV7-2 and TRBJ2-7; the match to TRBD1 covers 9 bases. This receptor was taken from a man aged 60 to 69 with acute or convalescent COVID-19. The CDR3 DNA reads TGTGCCAGCAGCTCCGGACAGGGGACCCACGAGCAGTACTTC. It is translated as CASSSGQGTHEQYF.